The 12 T cell receptor beta chains below all came from one sample that was sequenced in a study of tumor-infiltrating lymphocytes in glioblastoma multiforme. TCRB libraries came from RNA via three nested multiplex PCR rounds. One entry per CDR3 protein results from TCRdb running MiXCR on the multiplex PCR reads. The profile shows some 10,000 distinct CDR3 sequences, about 70% of them singletons. Sequenced: brain tumor tissue. These receptors all come from a male donor with glioblastoma.

The chain employs TRBV6-5 and TRBJ2-3; TRBD2 matches 8 bases. V lost 4 bases, J lost 6 bases, and 9 bases stayed unmatched. This CDR3 has 15 amino acids. The V gene's germline CDR1 is MNHEY and CDR2 SVGAGI. The chain's CDR3 is CASSSSAGVADTQYF. CDR3 bases: TGTGCCAGCAGTTCCTCAGCGGGAGTCGCCGATACGCAGTATTTT.

Of note for this clonotype: One end of the junction fails to match germline, which may point to a read error. This sequence joins TRBV11-2 and TRBJ2-7; TRBD2 aligns across 7 bases. CDR1 and CDR2 from the germline V gene are SGHAT and FQNNGV. The CDR3 is 15 amino acids. This chain's CDR3 is CASSQTSWVSYEQYF. The CDR3 DNA follows: TGTGCCAGCAGCCAGACTAGCTGGGTCTCCTACGAGCAGTACTTT.

As concerns this clonotype: An end of the junction does not agree with germline; a read error may underlie this. J is TRBJ2-1 and V is TRBV29-1; weak D call: TRBD2 (5 bases). The CDR3 is 14 amino acids. Germline V gene data show CDR1 as SQVTM and CDR2 as ANQGSEA. CDR3 nucleotide sequence: TGCAGCACTCGGGAAGTGAGCTCCTACTATGAGCAGTTCTTC. Protein sequence: CSTREVSSYYEQFF.

Details on this clonotype: The junction and the germline gene differ at one end; a read error may be behind it. The chain combines TRBV20-1 with TRBJ2-1; a possible D gene is TRBD1 (5 bases). This CDR3 comprises 14 residues. Germline CDR1 reads DFQATT; CDR2 reads SNEGSKA (reference sequence). CDR3 region: CSARDEAGLYEQSF. The CDR3 DNA sequence: TGCAGTGCTAGAGACGAGGCAGGGCTATATGAGCAGTCCTTC.

V and J are TRBV13 and TRBJ1-3, with unresolved D. Trimming left V 5 bases short and J 0 bases short, with 8 bases between. The CDR3 runs 14 residues. Germline values: CDR1 PRHDT, CDR2 FYEKMQ (reference sequence). This CDR3 reads CASSDRHSGNTIYF. The CDR3 bases are TGTGCCAGCAGCGACCGCCACTCTGGAAACACCATATATTTT.

About this clonotype: Its ends do not fully match the called genes, so a read error is possible. In nucleotides, the CDR3 is TGCAGTGCTGCCGGGACGGGGGGTGGCAAAAACATGCAGTACTTC. It yields the protein CSAAGTGGGKNMQYF. This chain joins TRBV20-1 and TRBJ2-4, with 7 nucleotides matching TRBD2. The CDR3 contains 15 residues. Per germline, CDR1 DFQATT and CDR2 SNEGSKA (reference sequence).

The V call is TRBV5-4, the J call TRBJ1-1; 12 bases line up with TRBD1. The CDR3 runs to 14 residues. Germline CDR1 is SGHNT and CDR2 is YYREEE (reference sequence). J gave up 7 bases and V 7 bases, and 8 bases lay outside the gene matches. CDR3 sequence (DNA): TGTGCCAGCCGGGACAGGGGGCCAGTTGTTGAAGCTTTCTTT. Its translation is CASRDRGPVVEAFF.

V gene TRBV10-2 combines with J gene TRBJ1-4; the D is unclear. This CDR3 is built from 14 residues. The germline V gene has CDR1 WSHSY and CDR2 SAAADI. Deletions cut 4 bases from V and 8 bases from J, with 14 bases between. The CDR3 protein is CASSANEEAEKLFF. CDR3 nucleotide sequence: TGCGCCAGCAGTGCGAATGAGGAGGCAGAAAAACTGTTTTTT.

This clonotype was seen just once. One junction end disagrees with the germline gene, perhaps due to a read error. J is TRBJ2-5 and V is TRBV10-3; no definite D call. Germline CDR1 and CDR2: ENHRY and SYGVKD. CDR3 size: 11 residues. In DNA form, the CDR3 reads TGTACCATCAGTGAACAAGAGACCCAGTGCTTC. Its protein product is CTISEQETQCF.

Worth noting for this clonotype: The conserved phenylalanine or tryptophan normally closing the CDR3 is absent here, so this likely arose from a read error. The DNA is omitted, as the CDR3 cannot be located on it reliably, and the CDR3 follows TCRdb's listing. This chain connects TRBV6-1 to TRBJ1-1; the table names TRBD1, a call not compared with the DNA. Germline lookup yields CDR1 MNHNS and CDR2 SASEGT. Counting both end residues, the CDR3 totals 14 amino acids. The CDR3 loop reads CASTRGEFASVTFS.

This clonotype is medium-sized by share. The rearrangement joins TRBV12-3 or TRBV12-4 to TRBJ2-1; 7 bases fit TRBD2. The ends lost 6 bases at V and 8 bases at J; junction bases unmatched: 13. The CDR3 extends over 15 amino acids. CDR3 in amino acids: CASSSREGIWDEQFF. CDR3 sequence (DNA): TGTGCCAGCAGCTCCAGGGAGGGGATTTGGGATGAGCAGTTCTTC.

Of note for this clonotype: A clone one base away is much larger, so this may be a read error. The chain employs TRBV7-3 and TRBJ1-2; unclear D gene. Germline V gene data show CDR1 as SGHTA and CDR2 as FQGTGA. The CDR3 covers 14 residues. The V and J ends lost 1 base and 4 bases respectively, with 10 bases between them. The CDR3 bases are TGTGCCAGCAGCTTAATTGGCGGCGTCTATGGCTACACCTTC. Translating gives CASSLIGGVYGYTF.